This entry concerns a single T cell receptor beta chain. Its antigen is unidentified. V gave up 2 bases and J gave up 6 bases; unmatched junction bases: 8. Germline V gene lookup returns CDR1 LNHNV and CDR2 YYDKDF (reference sequence). The CDR3 covers 17 residues. These data are taken from a study of cytomegalovirus exposure and HLA in healthy donors. Study results and limitations: Investigators reported 150 to 200 TCR beta chains as tied to cytomegalovirus. Prior analysis indicated that the majority of TCR beta V segments exhibited productivity approximately 87% or approximately 30% of the time. Likely technical artifact: a cluster of highly shared sequence variants.

Use of 60 Vbeta and 13 Jbeta primers characterized the PCR. This table comes from immunoSEQ multiplex PCR, and its TCRdb copy is limited to in-frame clones, with some not included. The sample includes some 180,000 clones, around 80% of them seen just once. The J gene is TRBJ2-2, the V gene TRBV15, with 11 bases that match TRBD1. The sequencing input was PBMCs. This receptor was obtained from a man aged 18 to 30 in good health and CMV-seronegative. In DNA form, the CDR3 reads TGTGCCACCAGCAGACACCGGACAGGGGGCTTTGCCGGGGAGCTGTTTTTT. Encoded protein: CATSRHRTGGFAGELFF. The full variable domain, rest sourced from reference TRBV15 and TRBJ2-2, is DAMVIQNPRYQVTQFGKPVTLSCSQTLNHNVMYWYQQKSSQAPKLLFHYYDKDFNNEADTPDNFQSRRPNTSFCFLDIRSPGLGDTAMYLCATSRHRTGGFAGELFFGEGSRLTVL.